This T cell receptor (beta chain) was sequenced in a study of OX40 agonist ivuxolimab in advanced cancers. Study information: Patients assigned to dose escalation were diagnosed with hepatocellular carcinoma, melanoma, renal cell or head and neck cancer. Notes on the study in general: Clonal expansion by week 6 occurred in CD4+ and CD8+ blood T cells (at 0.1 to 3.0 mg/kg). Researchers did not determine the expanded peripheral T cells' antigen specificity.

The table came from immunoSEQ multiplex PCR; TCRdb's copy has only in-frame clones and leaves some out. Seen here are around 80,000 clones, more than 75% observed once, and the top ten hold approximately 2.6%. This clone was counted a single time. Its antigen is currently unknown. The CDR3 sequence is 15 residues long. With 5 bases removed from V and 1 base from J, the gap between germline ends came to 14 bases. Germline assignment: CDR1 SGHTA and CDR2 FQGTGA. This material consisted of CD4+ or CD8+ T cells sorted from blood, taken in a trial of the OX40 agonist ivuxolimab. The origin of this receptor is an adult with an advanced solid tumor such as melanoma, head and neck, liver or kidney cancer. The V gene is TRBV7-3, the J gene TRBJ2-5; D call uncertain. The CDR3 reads CASSLTGQIQETQYF. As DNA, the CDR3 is TGTGCCAGCAGCCTCACCGGGCAGATCCAAGAGACCCAGTACTTC. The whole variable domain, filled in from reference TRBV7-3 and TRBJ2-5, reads GAGVSQTPSNKVTEKGKYVELRCDPISGHTALYWYRQSLGQGPEFLIYFQGTGAADDSGLPNDRFFAVRPEGSVSTLKIQRTERGDSAVYLCASSLTGQIQETQYFGPGTRLLVL.